These 27 T cell receptor beta chains were sequenced from one sample in a study of OX40 agonist ivuxolimab in advanced cancers. Assay used: immunoSEQ multiplex PCR; TCRdb lists only in-frame clones, some missing. This repertoire shows around 40,000 clones, 70% to 85% found once; its top ten account for 6.5% to 8%. The sample in question was CD4+ or CD8+ T cells sorted from blood, obtained in a trial of the OX40 agonist ivuxolimab. The receptors originated from an adult with an advanced solid tumor such as melanoma, head and neck, liver or kidney cancer.

The DNA of the CDR3 is TGCAGCGTTGAAACCAGGGCGAACACTGAAGCTTTCTTT. This encodes CSVETRANTEAFF. This chain uses TRBV29-1 with TRBJ1-1; the D gene is possibly TRBD1 (5 bases). The CDR3 extends over 13 amino acids. The V and J ends lost 2 bases and 1 base respectively, with 8 bases between them. Germline V gene lookup returns CDR1 SQVTM and CDR2 ANQGSEA.

The J gene is TRBJ1-5, the V gene TRBV5-6; 9 nucleotides align to TRBD1. This CDR3 contains 15 residues. Germline CDR1 is SGHDT and CDR2 is YYEEEE. V shed 3 bases and J 4 bases; nucleotides not matched to a gene: 5. The CDR3 spells CASSSPGQGNQPQHF. For the CDR3, the DNA is TGTGCCAGCAGCTCCCCCGGACAGGGGAATCAGCCCCAGCATTTT.

The chain couples TRBV5-1 to TRBJ2-1, with 8 bases matching TRBD2. There are 16 residues in the CDR3. Germline CDR1 SGHRS, CDR2 YFSETQ. V was pared by 1 base and J by 8 bases, with 11 bases of the junction left unmatched. The CDR3 loop reads CASSLRSSGDTDEQFF. In nucleotides, the CDR3 is TGCGCCAGCAGCTTGCGTAGTAGCGGGGACACAGATGAGCAGTTCTTC.

This clone was observed once. This rearrangement joins TRBV10-1 to TRBJ2-5; possibly TRBD1 for D (6 bases). TRBJ2-7 matches the DNA end more closely, so the J call is doubtful. CDR3 size: 14 residues. Germline V gives CDR1 WNHNN, CDR2 SYGVQD (reference sequence). The CDR3 bases are TGCGCCAGCAGCCGAGACAGGAGACCCTACGAGCAGTACTTC. Encoded protein: CASSRDRRPYEQYF.

About this clone itself: Other nucleotide sequences in the sample specify the same CDR3. The genes are TRBV4-1 and TRBJ1-5; a weak D match, TRBD1 (5 bases). The CDR3 consists of 14 residues. V lost 5 bases and J lost 2, with 10 bases in between. Germline assignment: CDR1 MGHRA and CDR2 YSYEKL. In DNA, the CDR3 is TGCGCCAGCAGCGACACAGGCCGCAATCAGCCCCAGCATTTT. This gives the protein CASSDTGRNQPQHF.

The chain recombines TRBV9 with TRBJ2-1, with TRBD2 matching 7 bases. The CDR3 is made up of 14 amino acids. With V trimmed by 3 bases and J by 2 bases, 2 bases remained unmatched. Germline lookup yields CDR1 SGDLS and CDR2 YYNGEE. CDR3 in amino acids: CASSEREAYNEQFF. The CDR3 DNA is TGTGCCAGCAGCGAACGGGAGGCCTACAATGAGCAGTTCTTC.

This CDR3 is CASSTAIGELFF. The CDR3 DNA reads TGTGCCAGTAGTACGGCAATCGGGGAGCTGTTTTTT. The chain employs TRBV19 and TRBJ2-2; D is ambiguous. V shed 4 bases and J shed 7 bases, with 7 bases lying between them. This CDR3 has 12 residues. Germline V lookup: CDR1 LNHDA, CDR2 SQIVND (reference sequence).

The rearrangement links TRBV29-1 to TRBJ1-2, with D possibly matching TRBD1 (6 bases). V gave up 7 bases and J gave up 6 bases, with 15 bases separating them. CDR1 and CDR2 from the germline V gene are SQVTM and ANQGSEA. CDR3 size: 12 residues. The DNA of the CDR3 is TGCAGCGCCACACAGGGCGGGGATGGCTACACCTTC. Translating gives CSATQGGDGYTF. The full variable domain, rest sourced from reference TRBV29-1 and TRBJ1-2, is SAVISQKPSRDICQRGTSLTIQCQVDSQVTMMFWYRQQPGQSLTLIATANQGSEATYESGFVIDKFPISRPNLTFSTLTVSNMSPEDSSIYLCSATQGGDGYTFGSGTRLTVV.

The chain combines TRBV6-5 with TRBJ1-1, with D hard to call. Germline CDR1 and CDR2: MNHEY and SVGAGI. Deletions cut 8 bases from V and 4 bases from J, with 14 bases between. This CDR3 has 13 residues. CDR3 coding DNA: TGTGCCAGCCATTTTGGATGGAGCACTGAAGCTTTCTTT. Translation: CASHFGWSTEAFF.

V gene TRBV5-8 combines with J gene TRBJ1-1; weak D call: TRBD1 (6 bases). The length of the CDR3 is 16 residues. Germline CDR1 is SGHTS and CDR2 is YDEGEE. With 2 bases removed from V and 4 bases from J, the gap between germline ends came to 18 bases. As DNA, the CDR3 is TGTGCCAGCAGCTTTTGGCGGGGACAACCGCTCACTGAAGCTTTCTTT. Its protein product is CASSFWRGQPLTEAFF.

In this sample, this clone turned up a few times. The V gene is TRBV14, the J gene TRBJ2-5; a possible D gene is TRBD2 (5 bases). Germline V lookup: CDR1 SGHDN, CDR2 FVKESK. This CDR3 spans 15 amino acids. Trimming took off 4 bases at V and 5 bases at J, with 17 bases between the two ends. The CDR3 region has the DNA TGTGCCAGCAGCCGGGCGAGCGTACTAGGGGAGACCCAGTACTTC. Translation gives CASSRASVLGETQYF.

The chain employs TRBV7-9 and TRBJ2-2; the D gene could be TRBD1 or TRBD2 (5 bases each). V lost 3 bases and J lost 4, with 12 bases in between. CDR3 size: 15 residues. Germline assignment: CDR1 SEHNR and CDR2 FQNEAQ (reference sequence). CDR3 bases: TGTGCCAGCAGCTTGTATGGGGGTCCCACCGGGGAGCTGTTTTTT. Translated, it gives CASSLYGGPTGELFF.

This clone was counted between two and nine times. CDR3 coding DNA: TGTGCCAGCAGCTTGACTGGCAAGACTACCTTGGGGGAGCAGTACTTC. Amino acid sequence: CASSLTGKTTLGEQYF. This chain connects TRBV5-5 to TRBJ2-7, with a tentative D call TRBD2 (5 bases). Trimming left V 1 base short and J 7 bases short, with 21 bases between. The CDR3 sequence is 16 residues long. Looked up from germline, CDR1 is SGHKS and CDR2 is YYEKEE (reference sequence).

The chain combines TRBV6-5 with TRBJ1-1, with D possibly matching TRBD1 (5 bases). V lost 0 bases to trimming and J lost 0 bases, with 11 bases between them. There are 16 residues in the CDR3. Germline assignment: CDR1 MNHEY and CDR2 SVGAGI. The CDR3 DNA is TGTGCCAGCAGTTACTCCAGGGCTCCCCTGAACACTGAAGCTTTCTTT. This codes for CASSYSRAPLNTEAFF.

This chain uses TRBV7-2 with TRBJ2-7; TRBD1 agrees at 8 bases. The CDR3 is 16 amino acids. Trimming cost V 1 base and J 2 bases; bases outside gene matches: 7. Germline CDR1 and CDR2: SGHTA and FQGNSA. This CDR3 reads CASSLVPGTGPYEQYF. The DNA of the CDR3 is TGTGCCAGCAGCTTAGTGCCCGGGACAGGTCCCTACGAGCAGTACTTC.

The chain has TRBV11-2 and TRBJ1-1; unclear D gene. The CDR3 runs to 15 residues. Per germline, CDR1 SGHAT and CDR2 FQNNGV. The V end lost 5 bases, the J end lost 0 bases, and 13 bases lay between the germline ends. In DNA form, the CDR3 reads TGTGCCAGCAGCCGATGGGAGCAGATGAACACTGAAGCTTTCTTT. Translated, it gives CASSRWEQMNTEAFF.

This clone occurred once. The chain is built from TRBV5-1 and TRBJ1-4; TRBD1 agrees at 8 bases. Germline CDR1 is SGHRS and CDR2 is YFSETQ. V was clipped by 7 bases and J by 8 bases; unmatched bases: 10. This CDR3 spans 14 amino acids. As DNA, the CDR3 is TGCGCCAGCCGATCACAGGGGGTCGGAGAAAAACTGTTTTTT. Translating it yields CASRSQGVGEKLFF.

V usage is TRBV5-4 and J usage is TRBJ2-5; 7 bases match TRBD1. The V gene end was trimmed by 0 bases and the J gene end by 3 bases; junction bases not matched to a gene: 5. Germline V gene data show CDR1 as SGHNT and CDR2 as YYREEE (reference sequence). CDR3 length: 15 residues. The CDR3 sequence: CASSLVGTAKETQYF. In nucleotides, the CDR3 is TGTGCCAGCAGCTTGGTTGGGACAGCAAAAGAGACCCAGTACTTC.

The chain recombines TRBV19 with TRBJ2-5, with D perhaps TRBD2 (6 bases). Matching the DNA end better, TRBJ2-7 makes the J call doubtful. The CDR3 consists of 13 residues. Germline-derived CDR1 and CDR2 are LNHDA and SQIVND (reference sequence). The DNA for the CDR3 is TGTGCCAGTAGTACCGGAGGGGAGGACGAGCAGTACTTC. This translates into CASSTGGEDEQYF.

J is TRBJ2-3 and V is TRBV18; the D is unclear. The germline CDR1 and CDR2 sequences are KGHSH and LQKENI. The CDR3 consists of 14 residues. Between the trimmed V and J ends, which lost 3 bases and 4 bases, there was a span of 11 bases. CDR3 sequence (DNA): TGTGCCAGCTCACCCCTGGACCTCGCAGATACGCAGTATTTT. This encodes CASSPLDLADTQYF.

The V gene is TRBV7-2, the J gene TRBJ2-5; the D is unclear. CDR1 and CDR2 from the germline V gene are SGHTA and FQGNSA. V shed 1 base and J shed 5 bases, with 2 bases lying between them. This CDR3 is 11 amino acids long. CDR3 bases: TGTGCCAGCAGCTTAGTTGAGACCCAGTACTTC. It encodes CASSLVETQYF.

This clone has only one observation. This chain connects TRBV4-1 to TRBJ1-2; D possibly corresponds to TRBD1 (5 bases). The CDR3 runs to 17 residues. CDR1 and CDR2 from the germline V gene are MGHRA and YSYEKL. Trimming pared 0 bases from V and 1 base from J, leaving 15 bases between. CDR3 nucleotide sequence: TGCGCCAGCAGCCAAGATTTCGGGGCAGCGAATAACTATGGCTACACCTTC. This codes for CASSQDFGAANNYGYTF.

The V gene is TRBV30, the J gene TRBJ1-5; D ambiguous. CDR3 length: 16 residues. The germline CDR1 and CDR2 sequences are GTSNPN and SVGIG (reference sequence). Trimming left V 0 bases short and J 4 bases short, with 16 bases between. The CDR3 region is CAWSVRLGPQNQPQHF. CDR3 sequence (DNA): TGTGCCTGGAGTGTACGACTAGGGCCCCAAAATCAGCCCCAGCATTTT.

This clone was counted a single time. This chain connects TRBV19 to TRBJ2-5; D is perhaps TRBD2 (5 bases). The CDR3 runs 15 residues. Trimming took off 3 bases at V and 0 bases at J, with 11 bases between the two ends. Germline-derived CDR1 and CDR2 are LNHDA and SQIVND (reference sequence). Here the CDR3 DNA reads TGTGCCAGTAGTATTGGGCTAGCAGACCAAGAGACCCAGTACTTC. It is translated as CASSIGLADQETQYF.

This clone was seen only a few times. The chain combines TRBV30 with TRBJ2-7, with a possible D match to TRBD1 (6 bases). V lost 2 bases, J lost 1 base, and 21 bases lay in between. The CDR3 has 17 residues. The germline CDR1 and CDR2 sequences are GTSNPN and SVGIG (reference sequence). The CDR3 loop reads CAWSSKSSGTISYEQYF. Written as DNA, the CDR3 is TGTGCCTGGAGTTCCAAGTCCTCCGGGACAATATCCTACGAGCAGTACTTC.

The chain employs TRBV21-1 and TRBJ2-7. TRBV21-1 is an annotated pseudogene. The CDR3 extends over 11 amino acids. The CDR3 protein is CASSNSYEQYF. CDR3 sequence (DNA): TGTGCCAGCAGCAACTCCTACGAGCAGTACTTC.

The chain carries TRBV6-4 and TRBJ2-5; unclear D gene. TRBJ2-7 matches the DNA end more closely, so the J call is doubtful. This CDR3 comprises 18 residues. CDR1 is MRHNA, CDR2 SNTAGT, per germline. CDR3 region: CASRQTWNAQALLYEQYF. CDR3 bases: TGTGCCAGCAGACAAACGTGGAACGCCCAGGCGTTACTTTACGAGCAGTACTTC.